This entry is about one T cell receptor (beta chain). Its antigen remains unknown. This entry belongs to a study of T cell responses to AZD1222 COVID-19 vaccine. General observations from the study: Unmutated regions of variants are reportedly targeted by nearly half of spike-specific TCRs. Receipt of two AZD1222 doses was followed by a rise in Spike-specific TCR breadth and depth.

TCRdb keeps only in-frame clones here, not all; method: immunoSEQ multiplex PCR. The table lists more than 140,000 clones, 88% of them singletons. Trimming left V 3 bases short and J 5 bases short, with 4 bases between. Germline-derived CDR1 and CDR2 are LNHDA and SQIVND (reference sequence). The CDR3 consists of 11 residues. The genes are TRBV19 and TRBJ1-2; D remains unclear. Source: peripheral blood, taken on day 0 of AZD1222 vaccination. This receptor was taken from an adult in good health. The CDR3 coding sequence is TGTGCCAGTAGTATCCTATATGGCTACACCTTC. Protein: CASSILYGYTF.